This T cell receptor beta chain was retrieved from a study of blood T cell repertoires in COVID-19 (TCRdb year 2020). In terms of the full investigation: Samples from collaborators originated in the United States, Italy and Spain and spanned both the acute and convalescent phases of COVID-19. The material from the prospective study consisted of cDNA or gDNA derived from T cells, B-cell-depleted T cells, or PBMCs. Deeply sampled blood TCRbeta repertoires from subjects exposed to, actively infected with, or recovered from COVID-19 were included in the dataset. The repertoires were released in a freely available public database meant as a resource for research on the immune response to SARS-CoV-2. Samples were obtained from the ongoing ImmuneRACE study (first 160 participants) and from 1,000 to 1,500 subjects provided by 6 global collaborators. Sample metadata almost always included a de-identified subject ID, COVID-19 status, age in years and sex. Where available, HLA class I and class II types were taken from metadata supplied by the sample provider and were not determined by assay-based typing.

What the study reported, not specific to this receptor: How much clinical and demographic metadata was included differed by source and by participant, and the metadata was provided uncurated.

Regarding this clone: The target of this receptor is not known. No much larger clone is present one base from it, and per-base qualities are unavailable.

In the prospective study, participants were roughly 18 to 95 years old, resided in about two dozen geographic areas of the United States, and were enrolled through a virtual design. To assign participants to cohorts, the prospective study relied on clinical history that participants themselves reported in a screening survey and a study questionnaire. Recovered participants in ImmuneRACE Cohort 3 were defined as having two consecutive negative NP/OP PCR tests, clearance from a healthcare professional, or resolution of symptoms. Each participant in the prospective study had whole blood, serum and a nasopharyngeal or oropharyngeal swab collected by mobile phlebotomists. Additional blood draws and questionnaires over a roughly two-month period could optionally be provided by prospective study participants. Blood samples from the prospective study were shipped frozen or at room temperature prior to DNA extraction.

TCRbeta CDR3 regions were amplified from genomic DNA using the immunoSEQ Assay, a bias-controlled multiplex PCR. In the paper's pipeline: Nucleated cell counts per sample were estimated from amplification of reference gene primers within the assay. To quantify the absolute abundance of each unique TCRbeta CDR3 rearrangement, sequence reads were collapsed and filtered. For each sample, productive Simpson clonality was calculated as the square root of Simpson's diversity index across productive rearrangements. Sourced from immuneACCESS, this table was stored by TCRdb with only in-frame sequences that have V and J called. A share of the clones is absent; for the studies checked, an unresolved V gene accounts for under half, and the remainder has no known explanation. The DNA gave D and trimming, while V, J and clone size come from that table. Recorded for this sample are roughly 340,000 clones; 75% to 90% of them occurred a single time. Roughly 1% of the sample rests with the top ten.

Including the terminal cysteine and phenylalanine, the CDR3 comprises 15 residues. Only CDR3 DNA remains: 45 bases, in frame from the first base. The germline V gene specifies ENHRY as CDR1 and SYGVKD as CDR2. At the junction V is shortened by 4 bases and J by 3 bases; bases outside the gene matches: 3. The sample consisted of PBMCs or T cells enriched from blood (not recorded which). The sequence is built from TRBV10-3 and TRBJ2-3, and 11 junctional nucleotides match TRBD2. This sequence was found in a man between 18 and 29 years old who had recovered from COVID-19. This receptor carries the CDR3 CAISGLAGGTDTQYF. The DNA sequence follows: TGTGCCATCAGTGGCCTAGCGGGGGGAACAGATACGCAGTATTTT.